These 27 T cell receptor beta chains came from one sample sequenced in a study of shared T cell receptors in the human thymus. Clones were read by immunoSEQ multiplex PCR, and TCRdb kept only the in-frame ones, dropping some. The top ten clones hold about 0.01% of a sample with hundreds of thousands of clones, roughly 90% of them seen once. These sequences were also reported in another study, on human thymus T cells.

Sequenced material: thymocytes. Source of these receptors: a boy younger than two with a congenital heart defect.

This sequence joins TRBV7-2 and TRBJ2-2, with D tentatively TRBD1 (5 bases). V lost 5 bases to trimming and J lost 6 bases, with 7 bases between them. The CDR3 is made up of 12 amino acids. CDR1 and CDR2 from the germline V gene are SGHTA and FQGNSA. CDR3 residues: CASSTGAGELFF. Here the CDR3 DNA reads TGTGCCAGCAGCACAGGAGCCGGGGAGCTGTTTTTT.

This sequence joins TRBV5-5 and TRBJ2-1; a possible D gene is TRBD1 (5 bases). This CDR3 is 15 amino acids long. Germline V gene sequence: CDR1 SGHKS, CDR2 YYEKEE (reference sequence). With 4 bases removed from V and 4 bases from J, the gap between germline ends came to 15 bases. CDR3 sequence: CASSEGTAGYNEQFF. The CDR3 DNA reads as TGTGCCAGCAGCGAAGGAACCGCAGGGTACAATGAGCAGTTCTTC.

The V and J genes are TRBV6-7 and TRBJ1-1; 9 nucleotides agree with TRBD1. TRBV6-7 is an open reading frame whose function is uncertain. The length of the CDR3 is 13 residues. CDR3 protein: CAPTGGRNTEAFF. In DNA, the CDR3 is TGTGCGCCGACAGGGGGGAGGAACACTGAAGCTTTCTTT.

The CDR3 nucleotides are TGCGCCAGCAGCCCTAAGCCGGGACACGATAATGAAAAACTGTTTTTT. Protein product: CASSPKPGHDNEKLFF. V gene TRBV4-3 combines with J gene TRBJ1-4, with D possibly being TRBD1 (6 bases). Trimming took off 4 bases at V and 4 bases at J, with 16 bases between the two ends. CDR1 is LGHNA, CDR2 YSLEER, per germline. The CDR3 runs 16 residues.

The chain joins TRBV10-1 to TRBJ2-7, with D perhaps matching TRBD1 (5 bases). V was pared by 4 bases and J by 1 base, with 8 bases between. CDR1 is WNHNN and CDR2 is SYGVQD in the germline V gene (reference sequence). This CDR3 region has 13 residues. CDR3 sequence (DNA): TGCGCCAGCAGTGTGGGGCAATCCTACGAGCAGTACTTC. Protein: CASSVGQSYEQYF.

This chain uses TRBV25-1 with TRBJ2-3, with TRBD2 as a possible D gene (7 bases). Germline CDR1 reads MGHDK; CDR2 reads SYGVNS. The CDR3 is 14 residues long. V lost 8 bases, J lost 3 bases, and 15 bases lay in between. As DNA, the CDR3 is TGTGCCAGCTCAAAGGGGGGGAAAACAGATACGCAGTATTTT. It codes for CASSKGGKTDTQYF.

V usage is TRBV5-4 and J usage is TRBJ1-2, with 9 bases lining up with TRBD1. This CDR3 contains 15 residues. The trim removed 2 bases at V and 6 bases at J, leaving 8 bases unmatched. Germline CDR1 and CDR2: SGHNT and YYREEE (reference sequence). The CDR3 region is CASSLNTGGAHGYTF. CDR3 sequence (DNA): TGTGCCAGCAGCTTAAATACAGGGGGCGCACATGGCTACACCTTC.

The CDR3 DNA sequence: TGCGCCAGCAGCCTCCTGAACGGGGGGGAGCTGTTTTTT. Residues: CASSLLNGGELFF. The chain is built from TRBV5-1 and TRBJ2-2; D ambiguous. There are 13 residues in the CDR3. The germline gives CDR1 SGHRS, CDR2 YFSETQ. Trimming took off 4 bases at V and 8 bases at J, with 12 bases between the two ends.

J is TRBJ2-5 and V is TRBV11-2; 11 bases align to TRBD2. This CDR3 region has 17 residues. The junction had 9 bases not matched to a gene; V was cut back by 1 base and J by 5 bases. Germline V CDR1 and CDR2: SGHAT, FQNNGV. The CDR3 DNA sequence: TGTGCCAGCAGCTTAGCCTTAGCGGGAGGGCCATTGGAGACCCAGTACTTC. Its translation: CASSLALAGGPLETQYF.

The J gene is TRBJ2-3, the V gene TRBV5-6; TRBD2 matches 16 bases. The CDR3 has 17 residues. Losses at the gene ends were 4 bases for V and 2 bases for J; bases not matched to a gene: 4. Germline CDR1 SGHDT, CDR2 YYEEEE. Here the CDR3 reads CASSLGTSGRATDTQYF. The CDR3 DNA is TGTGCCAGCAGCCTTGGGACTAGCGGGAGGGCCACAGATACGCAGTATTTT.

This chain joins TRBV28 and TRBJ1-5, with TRBD1 as a possible D gene (5 bases). CDR1 is MDHEN, CDR2 SYDVKM, per germline. The ends were cut back, 4 bases at V and 0 bases at J, with 13 bases in the middle. CDR3 length: 16 residues. The CDR3 nucleotides read TGTGCCAGCAGTTCTACCGGGACTTATAGCAATCAGCCCCAGCATTTT. It yields the protein CASSSTGTYSNQPQHF.

The chain links TRBV14 to TRBJ1-2; D is undetermined. The CDR3 covers 12 residues. The V gene lost 0 bases and the J gene lost 8 bases, with 7 bases spanning the gap. Germline V gene lookup returns CDR1 SGHDN and CDR2 FVKESK. CDR3 DNA sequence: TGTGCCAGCAGCCAAGATAGCCGGGGCTACACCTTC. Its protein is CASSQDSRGYTF.

This clone was recorded once. The chain couples TRBV5-6 to TRBJ2-4; 9 bases are shared with TRBD1. The V segment lost 7 bases and the J segment 4 bases; nucleotides outside the gene matches: 12. Germline CDR1 reads SGHDT; CDR2 reads YYEEEE. The CDR3 has 16 residues. The CDR3 loop reads CASGPGQGNRKNIQYF. The CDR3 DNA reads as TGTGCCAGCGGACCGGGACAGGGAAACAGAAAAAACATTCAGTACTTC.

This chain uses TRBV27 with TRBJ1-1; the match to TRBD1 covers 12 bases. Trimming cost V 5 bases and J 6 bases; bases outside gene matches: 10. Germline CDR1 and CDR2: MNHEY and SMNVEV (reference sequence). The CDR3 length is 16 residues. The CDR3 DNA is TGTGCCAGCAGTCCGGGACAGGGGGCGCCTAGGGCTGAAGCTTTCTTT. Its protein is CASSPGQGAPRAEAFF.

The J gene is TRBJ1-1, the V gene TRBV28; 9 positions agree with TRBD1. Looked up from germline, CDR1 is MDHEN and CDR2 is SYDVKM. Trimming cost V 5 bases and J 0 bases; bases outside gene matches: 7. The CDR3 covers 16 residues. CDR3 loop: CASSPGQGNMNTEAFF. The CDR3 coding sequence is TGTGCCAGCAGTCCTGGACAGGGGAACATGAACACTGAAGCTTTCTTT.

This chain links TRBV4-2 with TRBJ1-2; the match to TRBD1 covers 9 bases. J lost 6 bases, V lost 0 bases, and 8 bases had no gene match. The CDR3 length is 16 residues. Germline lookup yields CDR1 LGHNA and CDR2 YNFKEQ. The CDR3 reads CASSQEKGQGENGYTF. The DNA of the CDR3 is TGTGCCAGCAGCCAAGAAAAGGGACAGGGTGAGAATGGCTACACCTTC.

The V gene is TRBV2, the J gene TRBJ2-5; possibly TRBD2 for D (6 bases). The DNA matches TRBJ2-7 better at its end, which makes the J call doubtful. The CDR3 totals 11 residues. The germline V gene has CDR1 SNHLY and CDR2 FYNNEI. CDR3 protein: CASTWDSEQYF. CDR3 nucleotide sequence: TGTGCCAGCACCTGGGACTCCGAGCAGTACTTC.

The V and J genes are TRBV4-3 and TRBJ2-5; TRBD1 is a possible D gene (6 bases). V was cut by 3 bases and J by 1 base, with 18 bases left in between. The CDR3 sequence is 17 residues long. Per the germline V gene, CDR1 is LGHNA and CDR2 is YSLEER. CDR3 in DNA: TGCGCCAGCAGCCAGGGGGCGGAGCGGTCTCGCCAAGAGACCCAGTACTTC. Translation: CASSQGAERSRQETQYF.

This sequence joins TRBV11-2 and TRBJ1-3, with 10 positions matching TRBD1. The CDR3 is 17 residues long. Germline V lookup: CDR1 SGHAT, CDR2 FQNNGV. The V and J ends lost 6 bases and 1 base, in that order; junction bases with no gene match: 9. Here the CDR3 reads CASSFAGTGVSGNTIYF. Written as DNA, the CDR3 is TGTGCCAGCAGTTTTGCCGGGACAGGGGTTTCTGGAAACACCATATATTTT.

J is TRBJ1-1 and V is TRBV29-1; D perhaps matches TRBD1 (5 bases). V lost 1 base, J lost 6 bases, and 12 bases lay in between. Germline V gives CDR1 SQVTM, CDR2 ANQGSEA. This CDR3 contains 13 residues. DNA for the CDR3: TGCAGCGTTGAAGTCCCCTGGGGGGCTGAAGCTTTCTTT. As protein: CSVEVPWGAEAFF.

V gene TRBV5-1 combines with J gene TRBJ2-5; D is possibly TRBD2 (5 bases). The V and J ends lost 0 bases and 5 bases respectively, with 26 bases between them. This CDR3 comprises 19 residues. In germline, CDR1 is SGHRS, CDR2 YFSETQ. The CDR3 sequence: CASSLDWSGSQPPTETQYF. CDR3 sequence (DNA): TGCGCCAGCAGCTTGGATTGGTCGGGATCCCAACCCCCTACGGAGACCCAGTACTTC.

This clone was seen a single time. The chain uses TRBV28 and TRBJ2-5; 8 bases are a match to TRBD1. There are 15 residues in the CDR3. Germline V CDR1 and CDR2: MDHEN, SYDVKM. J lost 2 bases, V lost 4 bases, and 6 bases had no gene match. CDR3 DNA: TGTGCCAGCAGTTCCGGGACAGGACATCAAGAGACCCAGTACTTC. This encodes CASSSGTGHQETQYF.

The chain couples TRBV28 to TRBJ1-3; D might be TRBD1 (6 bases). The CDR3 loop spans 16 amino acids. V lost 5 bases to trimming and J lost 0 bases, with 14 bases between them. In germline, CDR1 is MDHEN, CDR2 SYDVKM. The chain's CDR3 is CASSQRSGDSGNTIYF. CDR3 nucleotide sequence: TGTGCCAGCAGTCAAAGGTCAGGGGACTCTGGAAACACCATATATTTT.

There are a few counts of this clone. V is TRBV7-8 and J is TRBJ1-5; the match to TRBD1 covers 8 bases. Germline values: CDR1 SGHVS, CDR2 FQNEAQ. The length of the CDR3 is 15 residues. Trimming cost V 7 bases and J 7 bases; bases outside gene matches: 12. CDR3 protein: CASNLGQAGEQPQHF. DNA for the CDR3: TGTGCCAGCAACTTGGGACAGGCTGGGGAGCAGCCCCAGCATTTT.

The rearrangement uses TRBV6-5 and TRBJ1-5; possible D gene TRBD1, 6 bases. Germline V gives CDR1 MNHEY, CDR2 SVGAGI. This CDR3 comprises 14 residues. With 5 bases removed from V and 5 bases from J, the gap between germline ends came to 13 bases. The CDR3 nucleotides read TGTGCCAGCAGTGCCGGACAGTACCATCAGCCCCAGCATTTT. It encodes CASSAGQYHQPQHF.

The gene calls are TRBV7-8 and TRBJ2-2; 12 nucleotides align to TRBD1. This CDR3 spans 16 amino acids. V was pared by 6 bases and J by 7 bases, with 9 bases of the junction left unmatched. Per the germline V gene, CDR1 is SGHVS and CDR2 is FQNEAQ. DNA of the CDR3: TGTGCCAGCAGTTCGGGACAGGGGGCGCGAGGCGGGGAGCTGTTTTTT. This translates into CASSSGQGARGGELFF.

V is TRBV15 and J is TRBJ2-1, with D maybe TRBD2 (6 bases). This CDR3 has 14 residues. The V end was cut by 5 bases, the J end by 8 bases, with 16 bases between. Germline V lookup: CDR1 LNHNV, CDR2 YYDKDF (reference sequence). This CDR3 is CATSGRWIRYEQFF. CDR3 in DNA: TGTGCCACCAGCGGGAGGTGGATACGGTATGAGCAGTTCTTC.